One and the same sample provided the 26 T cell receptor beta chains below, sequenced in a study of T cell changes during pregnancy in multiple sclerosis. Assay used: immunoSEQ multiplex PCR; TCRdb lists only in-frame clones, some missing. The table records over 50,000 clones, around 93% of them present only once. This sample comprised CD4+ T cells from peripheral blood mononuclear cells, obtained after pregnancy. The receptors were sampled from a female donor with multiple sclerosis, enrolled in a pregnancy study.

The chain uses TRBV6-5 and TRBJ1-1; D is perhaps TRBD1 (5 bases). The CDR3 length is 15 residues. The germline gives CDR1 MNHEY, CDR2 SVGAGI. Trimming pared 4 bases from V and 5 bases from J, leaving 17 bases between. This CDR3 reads CASSFGGARRTEAFF. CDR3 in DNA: TGTGCCAGCAGTTTTGGAGGGGCCCGGAGAACTGAAGCTTTCTTT.

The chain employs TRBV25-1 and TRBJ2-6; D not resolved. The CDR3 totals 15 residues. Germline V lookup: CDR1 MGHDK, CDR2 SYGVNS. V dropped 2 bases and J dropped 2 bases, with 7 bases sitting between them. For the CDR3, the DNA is TGTGCCAGCAGTGAAAGGCAGGCTGGGGCCAACGTCCTGACTTTC. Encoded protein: CASSERQAGANVLTF.

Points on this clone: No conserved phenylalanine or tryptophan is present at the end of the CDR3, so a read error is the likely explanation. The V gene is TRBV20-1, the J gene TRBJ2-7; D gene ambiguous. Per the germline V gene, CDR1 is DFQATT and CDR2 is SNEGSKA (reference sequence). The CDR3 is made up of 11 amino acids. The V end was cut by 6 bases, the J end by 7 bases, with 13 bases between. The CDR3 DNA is TGCAGTGCAATTGCACGGTGGGAGCAGTACCTC. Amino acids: CSAIARWEQYL.

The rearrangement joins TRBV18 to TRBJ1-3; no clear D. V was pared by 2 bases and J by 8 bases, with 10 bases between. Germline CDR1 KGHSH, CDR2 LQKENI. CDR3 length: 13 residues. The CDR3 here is CASSPGQADTIYF. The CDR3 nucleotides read TGTGCCAGCTCACCAGGCCAAGCGGACACCATATATTTT.

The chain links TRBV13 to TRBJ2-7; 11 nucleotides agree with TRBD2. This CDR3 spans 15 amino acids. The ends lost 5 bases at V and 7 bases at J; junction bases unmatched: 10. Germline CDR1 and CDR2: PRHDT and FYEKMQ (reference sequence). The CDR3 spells CASSRTSGSYREQYF. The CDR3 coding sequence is TGTGCCAGCAGCAGAACTAGCGGGAGTTACCGAGAGCAGTACTTC.

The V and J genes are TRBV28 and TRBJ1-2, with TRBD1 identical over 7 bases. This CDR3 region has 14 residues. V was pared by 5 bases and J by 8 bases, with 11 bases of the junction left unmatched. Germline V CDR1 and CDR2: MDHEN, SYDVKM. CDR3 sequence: CASSLDRARGGYTF. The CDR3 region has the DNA TGTGCCAGCAGTCTCGACAGGGCTCGCGGAGGCTACACCTTC.

The DNA for the CDR3 is TGTGCCAGTAGTATGACCCAGGGGGCGAACACCGGGGAGCTGTTTTTT. This sequence encodes CASSMTQGANTGELFF. The V gene is TRBV19, the J gene TRBJ2-2, with 7 nucleotides matching TRBD1. The V gene end was trimmed by 3 bases and the J gene end by 0 bases; junction bases not matched to a gene: 4. This CDR3 contains 16 residues. Germline V gene data show CDR1 as LNHDA and CDR2 as SQIVND (reference sequence).

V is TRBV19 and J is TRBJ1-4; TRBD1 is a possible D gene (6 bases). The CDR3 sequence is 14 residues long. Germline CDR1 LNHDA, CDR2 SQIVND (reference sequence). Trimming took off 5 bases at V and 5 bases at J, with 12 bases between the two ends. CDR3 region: CASSPWTENEKLFF. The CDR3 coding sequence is TGTGCCAGTAGTCCATGGACAGAGAATGAAAAACTGTTTTTT. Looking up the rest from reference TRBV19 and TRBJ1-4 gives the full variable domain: DGGITQSPKYLFRKEGQNVTLSCEQNLNHDAMYWYRQDPGQGLRLIYYSQIVNDFQKGDIAEGYSVSREKKESFPLTVTSAQKNPTAFYLCASSPWTENEKLFFGSGTQLSVL.

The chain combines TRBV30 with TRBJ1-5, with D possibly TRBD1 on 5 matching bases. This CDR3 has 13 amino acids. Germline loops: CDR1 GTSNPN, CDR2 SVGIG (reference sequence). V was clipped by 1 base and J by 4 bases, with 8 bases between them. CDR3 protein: CAWSGGLNQPQHF. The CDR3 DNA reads TGTGCCTGGAGTGGGGGCCTAAATCAGCCCCAGCATTTT.

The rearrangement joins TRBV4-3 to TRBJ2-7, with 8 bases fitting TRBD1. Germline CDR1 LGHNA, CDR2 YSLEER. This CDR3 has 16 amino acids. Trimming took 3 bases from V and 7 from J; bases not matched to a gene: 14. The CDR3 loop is CASSQYRTGLIWEQYF. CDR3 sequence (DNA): TGCGCCAGCAGCCAGTACAGGACAGGGTTAATTTGGGAGCAGTACTTC.

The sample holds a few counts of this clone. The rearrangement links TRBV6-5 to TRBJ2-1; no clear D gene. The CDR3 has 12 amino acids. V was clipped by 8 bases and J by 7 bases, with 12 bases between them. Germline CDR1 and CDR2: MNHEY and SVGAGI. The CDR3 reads CASLSVRNEQFF. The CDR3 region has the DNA TGTGCCAGCCTTTCGGTACGTAATGAGCAGTTCTTC.

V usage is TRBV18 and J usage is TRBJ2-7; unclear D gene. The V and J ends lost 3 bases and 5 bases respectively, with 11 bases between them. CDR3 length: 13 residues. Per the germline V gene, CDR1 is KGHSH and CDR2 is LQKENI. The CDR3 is CASSPVSRDEQYF. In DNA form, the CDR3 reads TGTGCCAGCTCACCGGTCTCACGAGACGAGCAGTACTTC.

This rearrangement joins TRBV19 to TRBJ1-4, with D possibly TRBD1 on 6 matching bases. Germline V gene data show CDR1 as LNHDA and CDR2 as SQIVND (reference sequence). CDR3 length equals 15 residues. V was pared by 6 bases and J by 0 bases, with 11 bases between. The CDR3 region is CASSGQITTNEKLFF. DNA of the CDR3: TGTGCCAGTAGCGGACAGATTACAACTAATGAAAAACTGTTTTTT.

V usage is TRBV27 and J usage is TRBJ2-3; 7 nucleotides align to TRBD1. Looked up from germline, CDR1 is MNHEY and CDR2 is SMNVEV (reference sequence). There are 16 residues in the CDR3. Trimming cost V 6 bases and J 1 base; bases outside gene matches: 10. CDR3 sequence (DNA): TGTGCCAGCAGCAATAACAGGGGCGCAGGCACAGATACGCAGTATTTT. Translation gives CASSNNRGAGTDTQYF.

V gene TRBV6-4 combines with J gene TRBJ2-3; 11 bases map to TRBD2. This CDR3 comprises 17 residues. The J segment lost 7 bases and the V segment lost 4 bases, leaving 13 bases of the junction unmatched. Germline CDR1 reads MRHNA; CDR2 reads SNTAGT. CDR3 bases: TGTGCCAGCAGTGCGTCGTTGGGACTAGCGGAGGAGAATACGCAGTATTTT. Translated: CASSASLGLAEENTQYF.

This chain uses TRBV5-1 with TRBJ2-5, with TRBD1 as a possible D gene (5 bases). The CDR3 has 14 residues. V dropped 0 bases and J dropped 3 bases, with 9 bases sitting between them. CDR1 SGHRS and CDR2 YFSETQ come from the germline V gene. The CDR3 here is CASSLAGLEETQYF. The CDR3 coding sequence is TGCGCCAGCAGCTTGGCAGGGTTAGAAGAGACCCAGTACTTC.

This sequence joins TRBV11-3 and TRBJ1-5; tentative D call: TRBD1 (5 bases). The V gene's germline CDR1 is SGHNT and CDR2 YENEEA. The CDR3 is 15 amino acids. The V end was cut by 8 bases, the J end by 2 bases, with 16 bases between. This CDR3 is CASSQDGGGNQPQHF. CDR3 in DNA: TGTGCCAGCTCCCAAGACGGGGGAGGCAATCAGCCCCAGCATTTT. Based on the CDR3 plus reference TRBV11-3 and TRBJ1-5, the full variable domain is EAGVVQSPRYKIIEKKQPVAFWCNPISGHNTLYWYLQNLGQGPELLIRYENEEAVDDSQLPKDRFSAERLKGVDSTLKIQPAELGDSAVYLCASSQDGGGNQPQHFGDGTRLSIL.

The CDR3 loop reads CASSPLAGGPTDTQYF. The CDR3, as DNA: TGCGCCAGCAGCCCCTTAGCGGGAGGTCCTACAGATACGCAGTATTTT. The chain joins TRBV4-3 to TRBJ2-3; 10 nucleotides agree with TRBD2. This CDR3 spans 16 amino acids. Looked up from germline, CDR1 is LGHNA and CDR2 is YSLEER. Trimming at V came to 4 bases and at J to 3 bases, leaving 7 bases not matched to a gene.

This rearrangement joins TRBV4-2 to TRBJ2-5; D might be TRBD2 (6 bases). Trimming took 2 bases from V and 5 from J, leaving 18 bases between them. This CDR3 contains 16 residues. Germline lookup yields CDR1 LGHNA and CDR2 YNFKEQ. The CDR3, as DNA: TGTGCCAGCAGCCAACGGGGACTCCCCTTTATGGAGACCCAGTACTTC. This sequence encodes CASSQRGLPFMETQYF.

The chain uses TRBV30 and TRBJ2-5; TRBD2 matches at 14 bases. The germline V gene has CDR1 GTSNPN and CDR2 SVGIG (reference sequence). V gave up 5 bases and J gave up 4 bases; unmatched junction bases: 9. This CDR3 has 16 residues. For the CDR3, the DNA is TGTGCCTGGGCAGCGATCGGGACTAGCGGGAGAGAGACCCAGTACTTC. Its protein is CAWAAIGTSGRETQYF.

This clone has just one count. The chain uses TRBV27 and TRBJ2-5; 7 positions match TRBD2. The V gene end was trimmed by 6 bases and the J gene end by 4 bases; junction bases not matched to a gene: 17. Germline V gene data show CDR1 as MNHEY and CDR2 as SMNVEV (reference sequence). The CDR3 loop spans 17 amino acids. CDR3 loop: CASRVAGAYGVGETQYF. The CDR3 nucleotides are TGTGCCAGCAGGGTCGCGGGAGCCTATGGGGTTGGAGAGACCCAGTACTTC.

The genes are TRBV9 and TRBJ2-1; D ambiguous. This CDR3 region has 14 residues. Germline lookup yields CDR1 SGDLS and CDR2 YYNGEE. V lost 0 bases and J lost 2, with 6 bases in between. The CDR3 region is CASSVGTTYNEQFF. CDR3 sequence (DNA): TGTGCCAGCAGCGTAGGAACTACCTACAATGAGCAGTTCTTC.

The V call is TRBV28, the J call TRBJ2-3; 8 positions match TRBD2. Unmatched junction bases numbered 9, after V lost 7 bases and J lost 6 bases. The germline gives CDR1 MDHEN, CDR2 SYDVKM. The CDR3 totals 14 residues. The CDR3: CASTPGGVRDTQYF. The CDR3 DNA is TGTGCCAGCACCCCCGGGGGGGTTCGGGATACGCAGTATTTT.

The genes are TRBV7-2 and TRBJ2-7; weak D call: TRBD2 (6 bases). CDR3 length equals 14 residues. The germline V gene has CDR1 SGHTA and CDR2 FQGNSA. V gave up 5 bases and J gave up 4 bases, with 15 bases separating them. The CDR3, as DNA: TGTGCCAGCAGCCCGCCGGGAGTCGGATACGAGCAGTACTTC. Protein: CASSPPGVGYEQYF.

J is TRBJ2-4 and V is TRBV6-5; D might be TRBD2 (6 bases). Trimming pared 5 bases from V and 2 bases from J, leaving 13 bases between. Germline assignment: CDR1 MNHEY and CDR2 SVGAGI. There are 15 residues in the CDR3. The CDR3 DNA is TGTGCCAGCAGTCCCCTGGGGGGAACCAAAAACATTCAGTACTTC. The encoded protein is CASSPLGGTKNIQYF.

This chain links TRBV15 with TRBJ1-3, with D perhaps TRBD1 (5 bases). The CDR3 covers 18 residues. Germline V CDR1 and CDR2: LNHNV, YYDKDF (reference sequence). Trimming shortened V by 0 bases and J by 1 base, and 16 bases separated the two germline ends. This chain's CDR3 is CATSRDLTGHISGNTIYF. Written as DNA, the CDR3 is TGTGCCACCAGCAGAGATCTTACCGGACATATTTCTGGAAACACCATATATTTT.